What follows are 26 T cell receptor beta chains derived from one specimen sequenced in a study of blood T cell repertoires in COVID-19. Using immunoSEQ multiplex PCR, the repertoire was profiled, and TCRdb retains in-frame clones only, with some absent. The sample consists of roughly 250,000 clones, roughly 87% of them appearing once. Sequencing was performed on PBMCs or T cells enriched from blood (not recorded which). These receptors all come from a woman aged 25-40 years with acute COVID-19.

CDR3 sequence reads: CASSLDTYGYTF. The CDR3 DNA is TGTGCCAGCAGCTTGGACACATATGGCTACACCTTC. This rearrangement joins TRBV7-2 to TRBJ1-2, with D tentatively TRBD1 (5 bases). Germline loops: CDR1 SGHTA, CDR2 FQGNSA. CDR3 size: 12 residues. The ends were cut back, 3 bases at V and 5 bases at J, with 7 bases in the middle.

The CDR3 region is CASSLSPTGSTDTQYF. The CDR3 DNA sequence: TGCGCCAGCAGCTTGAGCCCGACCGGGAGCACAGATACGCAGTATTTT. This chain uses TRBV5-1 with TRBJ2-3; the D is unclear. Looked up from germline, CDR1 is SGHRS and CDR2 is YFSETQ. The germline V and J ends were trimmed by 1 base and 0 bases, with 12 bases remaining between them. CDR3 length: 16 amino acids.

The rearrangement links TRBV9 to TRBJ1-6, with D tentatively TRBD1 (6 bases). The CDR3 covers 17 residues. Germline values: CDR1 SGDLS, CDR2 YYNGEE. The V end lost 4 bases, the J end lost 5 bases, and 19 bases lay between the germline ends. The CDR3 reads CASSLAPDSSHNSPLHF. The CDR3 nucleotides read TGTGCCAGCAGCTTAGCACCGGACAGCAGCCATAATTCACCCCTCCACTTT.

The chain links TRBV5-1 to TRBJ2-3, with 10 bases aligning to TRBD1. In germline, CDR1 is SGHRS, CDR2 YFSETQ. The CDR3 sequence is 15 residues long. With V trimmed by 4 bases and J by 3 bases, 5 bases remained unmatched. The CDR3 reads CASSQGDRGTDTQYF. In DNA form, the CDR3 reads TGCGCCAGCAGCCAAGGGGACAGGGGTACAGATACGCAGTATTTT.

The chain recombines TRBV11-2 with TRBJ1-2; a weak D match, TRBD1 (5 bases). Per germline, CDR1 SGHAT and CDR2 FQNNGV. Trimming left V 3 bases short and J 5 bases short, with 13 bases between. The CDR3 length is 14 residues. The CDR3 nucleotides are TGTGCCAGCAGCTTTACAGGCGGGGGATATGGCTACACCTTC. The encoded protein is CASSFTGGGYGYTF.

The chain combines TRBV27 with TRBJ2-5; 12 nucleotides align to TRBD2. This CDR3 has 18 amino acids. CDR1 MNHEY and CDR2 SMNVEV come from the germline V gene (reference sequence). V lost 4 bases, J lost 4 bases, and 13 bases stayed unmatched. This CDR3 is CASSSNDPSGRAGETQYF. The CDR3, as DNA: TGTGCCAGCAGTTCGAACGATCCTAGCGGGAGGGCCGGAGAGACCCAGTACTTC.

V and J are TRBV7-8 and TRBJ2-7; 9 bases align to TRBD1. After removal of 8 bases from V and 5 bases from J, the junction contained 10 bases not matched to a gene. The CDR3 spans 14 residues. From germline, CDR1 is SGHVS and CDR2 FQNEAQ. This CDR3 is CASRGTGGSDEQYF. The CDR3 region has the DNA TGTGCCAGCCGCGGTACAGGGGGCTCGGACGAGCAGTACTTC. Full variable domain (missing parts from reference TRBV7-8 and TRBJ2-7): GAGVSQSPRYKVAKRGQDVALRCDPISGHVSLFWYQQALGQGPEFLTYFQNEAQLDKSGLPSDRFFAERPEGSVSTLKIQRTQQEDSAVYLCASRGTGGSDEQYFGPGTRLTVT.

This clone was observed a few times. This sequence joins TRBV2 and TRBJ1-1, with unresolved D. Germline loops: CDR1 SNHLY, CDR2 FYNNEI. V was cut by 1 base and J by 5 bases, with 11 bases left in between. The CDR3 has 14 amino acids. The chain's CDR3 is CASSEVGLPTEAFF. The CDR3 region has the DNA TGTGCCAGCAGTGAAGTTGGACTACCGACTGAAGCTTTCTTT.

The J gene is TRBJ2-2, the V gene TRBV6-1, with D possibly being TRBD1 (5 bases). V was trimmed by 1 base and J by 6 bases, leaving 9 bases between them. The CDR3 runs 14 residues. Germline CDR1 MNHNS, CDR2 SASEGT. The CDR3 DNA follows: TGTGCCAGCAGTGAAGACAGGTTTGCCGGGGAGCTGTTTTTT. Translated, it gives CASSEDRFAGELFF.

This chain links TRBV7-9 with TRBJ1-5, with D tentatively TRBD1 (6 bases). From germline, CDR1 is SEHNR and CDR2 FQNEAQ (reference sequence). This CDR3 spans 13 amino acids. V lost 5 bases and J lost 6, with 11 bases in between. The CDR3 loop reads CASSGIGGQPQHF. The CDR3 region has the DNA TGTGCCAGCAGCGGAATAGGGGGTCAGCCCCAGCATTTT.

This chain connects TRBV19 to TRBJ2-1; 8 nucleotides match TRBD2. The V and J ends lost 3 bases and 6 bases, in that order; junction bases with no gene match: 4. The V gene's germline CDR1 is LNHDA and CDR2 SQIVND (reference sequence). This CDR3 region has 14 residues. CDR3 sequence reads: CASSIQTSVNEQFF. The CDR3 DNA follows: TGTGCCAGTAGTATCCAGACTAGCGTCAATGAGCAGTTCTTC. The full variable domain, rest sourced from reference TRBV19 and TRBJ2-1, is DGGITQSPKYLFRKEGQNVTLSCEQNLNHDAMYWYRQDPGQGLRLIYYSQIVNDFQKGDIAEGYSVSREKKESFPLTVTSAQKNPTAFYLCASSIQTSVNEQFFGPGTRLTVL.

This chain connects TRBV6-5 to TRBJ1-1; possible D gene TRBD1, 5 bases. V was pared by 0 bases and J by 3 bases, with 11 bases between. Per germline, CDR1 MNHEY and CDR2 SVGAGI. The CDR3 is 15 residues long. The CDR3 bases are TGTGCCAGCAGTTACTCGCCCTGGGGGGACACTGAAGCTTTCTTT. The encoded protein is CASSYSPWGDTEAFF.

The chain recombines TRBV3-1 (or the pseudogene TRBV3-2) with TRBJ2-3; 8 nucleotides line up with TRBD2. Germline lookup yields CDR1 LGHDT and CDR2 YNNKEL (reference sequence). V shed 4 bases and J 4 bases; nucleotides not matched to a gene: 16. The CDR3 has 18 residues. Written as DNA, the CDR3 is TGTGCCAGCAGCCTTTCCTCCCGGGGACTAGGCCCGCCAGATACGCAGTATTTT. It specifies CASSLSSRGLGPPDTQYF.

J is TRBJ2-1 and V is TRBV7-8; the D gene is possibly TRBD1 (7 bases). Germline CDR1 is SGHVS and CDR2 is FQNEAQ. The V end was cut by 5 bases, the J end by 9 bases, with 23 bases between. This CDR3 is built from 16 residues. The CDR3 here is CASSPSRGEASGEQFF. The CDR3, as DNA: TGTGCCAGCAGCCCTTCCAGGGGGGAGGCCTCAGGTGAGCAGTTCTTC.

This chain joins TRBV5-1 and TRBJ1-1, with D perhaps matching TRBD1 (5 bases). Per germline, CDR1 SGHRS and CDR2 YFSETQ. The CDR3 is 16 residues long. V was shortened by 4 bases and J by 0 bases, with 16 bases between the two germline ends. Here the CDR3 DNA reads TGCGCCAGCAGCCCCTTCTCGGCACAGGTGAACACTGAAGCTTTCTTT. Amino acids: CASSPFSAQVNTEAFF.

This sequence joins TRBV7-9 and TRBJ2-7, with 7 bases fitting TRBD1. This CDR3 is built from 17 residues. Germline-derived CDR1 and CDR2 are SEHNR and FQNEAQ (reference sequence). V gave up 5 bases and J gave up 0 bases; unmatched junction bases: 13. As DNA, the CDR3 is TGTGCCAGCAGCGCACTAGGGACGGACAGGACCTCCTACGAGCAGTACTTC. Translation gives CASSALGTDRTSYEQYF.

The CDR3 loop reads CASSPQIYPGQDYNEQFF. For the CDR3, the DNA is TGTGCCAGCAGCCCTCAAATATATCCGGGACAGGACTACAATGAGCAGTTCTTC. V and J are TRBV7-3 and TRBJ2-1; 8 bases map to TRBD1. The CDR3 spans 18 residues. J was trimmed by 3 bases and V by 5 bases; bases with no gene match: 15. Germline CDR1 is SGHTA and CDR2 is FQGTGA.

CDR3 in DNA: TGTGCCAGCAGCCAAGGAGGGACTGAAGCTTTCTTT. This codes for CASSQGGTEAFF. This chain uses TRBV16 with TRBJ1-1; D call uncertain. This CDR3 is 12 amino acids long. The V end lost 2 bases, the J end lost 5 bases, and 6 bases lay between the germline ends. From germline, CDR1 is KGHSY and CDR2 FQNENV.

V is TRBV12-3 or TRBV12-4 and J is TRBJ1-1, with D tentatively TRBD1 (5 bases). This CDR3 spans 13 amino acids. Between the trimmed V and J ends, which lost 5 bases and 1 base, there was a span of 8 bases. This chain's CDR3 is CASSRQRNTEAFF. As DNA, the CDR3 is TGTGCCAGCAGTCGACAGAGGAACACTGAAGCTTTCTTT.

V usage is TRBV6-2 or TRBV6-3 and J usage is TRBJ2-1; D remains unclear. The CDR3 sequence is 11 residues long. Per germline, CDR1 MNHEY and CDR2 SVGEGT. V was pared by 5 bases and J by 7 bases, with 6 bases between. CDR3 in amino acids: CASSPLNEQFF. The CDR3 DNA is TGTGCCAGCAGTCCGTTGAATGAGCAGTTCTTC.

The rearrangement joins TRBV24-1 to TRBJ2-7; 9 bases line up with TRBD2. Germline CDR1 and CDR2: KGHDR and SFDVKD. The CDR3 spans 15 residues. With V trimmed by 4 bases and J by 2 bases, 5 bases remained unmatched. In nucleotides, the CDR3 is TGTGCCACCAGTGAAAACATAGCGGGAGCCTACGAGCAGTACTTC. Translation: CATSENIAGAYEQYF.

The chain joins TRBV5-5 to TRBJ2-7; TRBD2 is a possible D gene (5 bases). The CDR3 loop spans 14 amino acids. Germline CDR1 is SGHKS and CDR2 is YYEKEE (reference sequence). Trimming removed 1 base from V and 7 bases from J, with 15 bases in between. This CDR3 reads CASSLIDNRGEQYF. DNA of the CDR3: TGTGCCAGCAGCTTGATTGACAATCGAGGGGAGCAGTACTTC. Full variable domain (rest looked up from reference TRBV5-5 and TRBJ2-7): DAGVTQSPTHLIKTRGQQVTLRCSPISGHKSVSWYQQVLGQGPQFIFQYYEKEERGRGNFPDRFSARQFPNYSSELNVNALLLGDSALYLCASSLIDNRGEQYFGPGTRLTVT.

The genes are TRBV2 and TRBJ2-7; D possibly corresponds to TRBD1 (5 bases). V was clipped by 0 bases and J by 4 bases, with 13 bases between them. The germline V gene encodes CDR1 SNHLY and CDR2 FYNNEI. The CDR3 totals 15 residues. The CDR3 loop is CASSEAPGPLYEQYF. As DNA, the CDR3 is TGTGCCAGCAGTGAAGCGCCAGGGCCTCTTTACGAGCAGTACTTC.

Written as DNA, the CDR3 is TGTGCCAGTAGGGTACAACCGGGACTAGCGGGAGCCAAGAACACCGGGGAGCTGTTTTTT. The encoded protein is CASRVQPGLAGAKNTGELFF. The gene calls are TRBV19 and TRBJ2-2; 14 bases map to TRBD2. Per germline, CDR1 LNHDA and CDR2 SQIVND (reference sequence). The CDR3 is 20 amino acids. J lost 1 base, V lost 6 bases, and 13 bases had no gene match.

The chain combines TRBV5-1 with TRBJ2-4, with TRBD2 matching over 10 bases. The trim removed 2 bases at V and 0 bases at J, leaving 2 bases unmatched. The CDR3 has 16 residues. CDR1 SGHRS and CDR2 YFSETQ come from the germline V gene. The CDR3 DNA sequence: TGCGCCAGCAGCTTTACTAGCGGGGTAGCCAAAAACATTCAGTACTTC. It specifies CASSFTSGVAKNIQYF.

The CDR3 bases are TGTGCCAGCAGCTCGCGGACAGGGGGCGAGACCCAGTACTTC. Protein sequence: CASSSRTGGETQYF. This chain joins TRBV7-9 and TRBJ2-5; 11 bases line up with TRBD1. Germline CDR1 is SEHNR and CDR2 is FQNEAQ (reference sequence). The CDR3 contains 14 residues. V trimming: 4 bases; J trimming: 5 bases; junction bases outside the gene matches: 3.